This T cell receptor (beta chain) came from a study of blood T cell repertoires in COVID-19. Looking at the study overall: PBMCs, B-cell-depleted T cells, or T cells provided the cDNA or gDNA that made up the material.

Original processing notes: How many nucleated cells were present was estimated from reference gene primer amplification. Sequencing was performed with immunoSEQ multiplex PCR; in TCRdb, only in-frame clones are kept and a portion is missing. V and J calls and clone size are as listed in that table; D and trimming were resolved from the DNA. The sample lists about 81,000 clones; roughly nine tenths were seen once. The germline V gene encodes CDR1 SGHDN and CDR2 FVKESK. CDR3 length equals 18 residues. V trimming: 0 bases; J trimming: 6 bases; junction bases outside the gene matches: 14. This chain uses TRBV14 with TRBJ1-5; TRBD1 aligns across 7 bases. The TCR originated in a woman aged 45-65 years in a cohort sampled during active COVID-19. Sequenced sample: peripheral blood. The CDR3 coding sequence is TGTGCCAGCAGCCAAGATCCGTGGGAGACAGGGTTAGGTCAGCCCCAGCATTTT. As protein: CASSQDPWETGLGQPQHF.